This TCR beta chain was found in a study of response to subunit inactivated influenza vaccine (dated 2018 in TCRdb). At the level of the whole study: To follow how T cells responded to a trivalent subunit inactivated influenza vaccine, the researchers relied on deep quantitative profiling of the T cell receptor repertoire. Broader findings and caveats from the paper: According to the authors, only a limited number of new T cells may be recruited by each seasonal influenza vaccination.

Worth noting for this clonotype: Its antigen has not been determined. No base quality information exists; no much larger clone differs at one position.

Inclusive of the bounding cysteine and phenylalanine, the CDR3 is 16 residues long. Solely the CDR3 DNA is kept, with 48 bases framed from the first base. V is clipped by 3 bases and J by 5 bases, and the sequence between their germline boundaries is 15 bases long. CDR1 KGHDR and CDR2 SFDVKD are derived from the germline V gene. Libraries were made using RT-PCR. Sequencing was performed on an Illumina HiSeq 2500. TCRdb took the public reads, trimmed them with fastp at Q25, ran MiXCR for clone calling and kept in-frame beta chains. Merged by CDR3 protein, the rows form single entries marked with the most common genes and DNA. The sample table contains 600,000 to 700,000 distinct CDR3 sequences; only one count was recorded for approximately 15% of them. The ten largest clones represent approximately 7.6% of the sample.

Here the chain combines TRBV24-1 and TRBJ2-2, with TRBD1 tentatively as D gene (6 bases match). This clonotype was obtained from a man aged 50-60 years who received an inactivated influenza vaccine. Donor details come from another sample of the same person, matched by shared clones. This sample comprised PBMCs from blood, obtained 14 to 15 days before vaccination. The DNA sequence is as follows: TGTGCCACCAGTGATCCGCACAGGGATAGGACCGGGGAGCTGTTTTTT. Translation gives CATSDPHRDRTGELFF.